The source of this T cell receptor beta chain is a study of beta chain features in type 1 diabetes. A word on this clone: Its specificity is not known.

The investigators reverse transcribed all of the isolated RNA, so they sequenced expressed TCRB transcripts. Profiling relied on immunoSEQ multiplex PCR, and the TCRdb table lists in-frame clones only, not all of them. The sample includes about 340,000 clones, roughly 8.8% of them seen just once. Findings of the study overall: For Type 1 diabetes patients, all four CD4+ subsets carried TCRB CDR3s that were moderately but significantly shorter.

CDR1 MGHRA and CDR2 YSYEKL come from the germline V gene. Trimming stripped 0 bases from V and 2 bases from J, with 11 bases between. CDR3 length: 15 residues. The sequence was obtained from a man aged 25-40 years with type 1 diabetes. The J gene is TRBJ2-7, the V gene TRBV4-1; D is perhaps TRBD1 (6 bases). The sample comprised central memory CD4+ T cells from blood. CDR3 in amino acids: CASSQEDRKPYEQYF. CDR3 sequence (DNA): TGCGCCAGCAGCCAAGAAGACAGGAAGCCCTACGAGCAGTACTTC.